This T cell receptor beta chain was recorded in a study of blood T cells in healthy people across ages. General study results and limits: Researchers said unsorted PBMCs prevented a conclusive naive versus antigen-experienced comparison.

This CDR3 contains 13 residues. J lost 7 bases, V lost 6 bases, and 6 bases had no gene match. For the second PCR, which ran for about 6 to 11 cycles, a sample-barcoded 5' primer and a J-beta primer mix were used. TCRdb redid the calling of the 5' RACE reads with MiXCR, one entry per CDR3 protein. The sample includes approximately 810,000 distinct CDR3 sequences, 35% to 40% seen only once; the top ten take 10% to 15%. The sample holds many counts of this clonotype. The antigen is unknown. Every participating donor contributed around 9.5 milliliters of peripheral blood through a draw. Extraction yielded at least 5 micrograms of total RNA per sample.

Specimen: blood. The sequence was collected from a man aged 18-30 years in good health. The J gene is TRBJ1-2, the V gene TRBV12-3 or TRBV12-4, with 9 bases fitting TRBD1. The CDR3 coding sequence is TGTGCCAGCAGGGGGACAGGGAAGCCTGGCTACACCTTC. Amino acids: CASRGTGKPGYTF.